This T cell receptor beta chain was recorded in a study of blood T cells in healthy people across ages. Whole-study results and caveats: It was not possible, with unsorted PBMCs, to conclusively compare naive and antigen-experienced cells. There were more naive CD4+ cells and higher diversity in long-lived donors than in aged donors.

A second PCR, run for roughly 7 to 11 cycles, used a sample-barcoded 5' primer plus a J-beta primer mix. TCRdb reanalysed the 5' RACE reads using MiXCR and keeps one entry per CDR3 protein. The profile shows around 1.7 million distinct CDR3 sequences, over 25% of them singletons. Trimming cost V 6 bases and J 7 bases, with 16 bases left between them. The length of the CDR3 is 14 residues. This clonotype appeared a few times. As yet, its antigen is unknown. The chain links TRBV12-3 or TRBV12-4 to TRBJ2-1; D may be TRBD1 (6 bases). Sequenced sample: blood. This TCR was sampled from a woman aged 25 to 39 in good health. The chain's CDR3 is CASRGTLAVNEQFF. CDR3 DNA sequence: TGTGCCAGCAGAGGGACATTAGCTGTAAATGAGCAGTTCTTC.